This T cell receptor (beta chain) is from a study of technical replicates of blood from a handful of donors. The germline V gene has CDR1 SQVTM and CDR2 ANQGSEA. Trimming took 4 bases from V and 7 from J, leaving 19 bases between them. This CDR3 has 14 residues. Clones were sequenced by immunoSEQ multiplex PCR, and TCRdb holds only the in-frame ones, with some missing. The sample includes about 76,000 clones, 80% to 90% of them seen just once. This receptor was identified in a human donor in good health. Some clones in this sample may be carry-over from other donors' samples. The chain carries TRBV29-1 and TRBJ1-1, with D tentatively TRBD1 (6 bases). The sequenced material came from PBMCs. The CDR3 sequence is CSVGGGQGVSEAFF. The CDR3 DNA reads TGCAGCGTTGGGGGGGGGCAGGGAGTAAGTGAAGCTTTCTTT.